This T cell receptor beta chain emerged from a study of blood T cell repertoires in COVID-19. Turning to the study itself: Samples taken during acute and convalescent COVID-19 were collected in the United States, Italy and Spain. T cells, B-cell-depleted T cells, or PBMCs provided the cDNA or gDNA that served as material.

The germline V gene has CDR1 ENHRY and CDR2 SYGVKD. Trimming pared 7 bases from V and 3 bases from J, leaving 12 bases between. CDR3 length equals 13 residues. Original processing notes: Nucleated cell counts were estimated from reference gene primer amplification. Sequencing was performed with immunoSEQ multiplex PCR; in TCRdb, only in-frame clones are kept and a portion is missing. V and J calls and clone size are those listed in that table; D and trimming were worked out from the DNA. Seen here are 200,000 to 250,000 clones, roughly 84% observed once, and the top ten hold around 7%. The clonotype comes from a woman aged 45 to 65 with acute or convalescent COVID-19. The sequencing sample was made of peripheral blood. The V and J genes are TRBV10-3 and TRBJ1-1; possible D gene TRBD1, 5 bases. CDR3 bases: TGTGCCATCACCCCTGGCAGGGACACTGAAGCTTTCTTT. It encodes CAITPGRDTEAFF.